This TCR beta chain was obtained from a study of identical twins (TCRdb year 2016). With regard to the full study: To test whether fetal clonotypes persist, the study used deep sequencing on TCR alpha and beta repertoires from monozygotic twins, unrelated adults of various ages, and cord blood. Replicate twin experiments were performed at different times using different library preparation protocols to rule out contamination.

Library prep was done by 5' RACE. Sequenced on an Illumina HiSeq 2000. Template switching introduced a universal primer binding site; the final cDNA contained a unique molecular identifier, enabling accurate counting of TCR cDNA molecules. Specific primers in the conserved constant-segment region were used to synthesize first-strand cDNA for TCR alpha and beta chains. To control for contamination, each cDNA library was double barcoded with a SMART-Mk sample barcode plus Illumina barcodes. TruSeq adapter sequences and Illumina sample barcodes were added in two successive PCR steps. TCR alpha and beta cDNA libraries were sequenced on the Illumina HiSeq platform with custom primers. Under the source paper's analysis protocol: Unique molecular identifiers were extracted from raw reads with MiGEC, and CDR3 positions were determined with MiXCR. For each individual, recombination models were inferred using an EM algorithm with the repgenHMM and IGoR tools. Shared clonotypes were analyzed with the tcR package in R, and sharing was normalized by the product of cloneset sizes. To study raw recombination without the effects of thymic and clonal selection, out-of-frame nonproductive sequences were analyzed. The public reads were quality trimmed at Q25 with fastp and then assembled into clones with MiXCR by TCRdb, keeping productive beta chains. Under each unique CDR3 protein, matching rows form one entry showing the most common genes and DNA. TCRdb's processing, not the authors', yielded these V and J calls. In this sample the table shows around 480,000 distinct CDR3 sequences, approximately 14% of which occur a single time. About 0.54% of the sample goes to the ten largest clones.

Only healthy Caucasian donors were included. The twin cohort consisted of three pairs of female monozygotic twins, all aged 18 to 29 years. CD4+ and CD8+ T cell populations were isolated with positive isolation kits from Invitrogen. As to this clonotype: Its antigen remains unidentified. No quality values exist for individual bases; no much larger clone is one base distant.

Overall results and qualifications from the work: Compared with coincidental sharing between unrelated individuals, out-of-frame TCR alpha sequences shared between twins showed an excess of sequences with low generation probability. Abundant cord blood beta clonotypes carried fewer insertions; young adult naive repertoires showed a weaker similar trend, while memory repertoires showed none. Recombination models systematically underestimated out-of-frame TCR alpha sharing in monozygotic twins but agreed with sharing between unrelated individuals. Excess twin sharing in beta out-of-frame sequences was weaker because fewer shared sequences lowered the signal-to-noise ratio. Because the same donors could not be followed over many years, the conclusions relied on cross-sectional statistical analysis. Invariant T cells such as MAIT and iNKT could partly confound zero-insertion analyses, though diverse VJ usage argued against this for most clonotypes.

This same sample was also taken into another study, of yellow fever vaccine responses in identical twins. The second paper states: According to the authors, in identical twins the way T cells responded to vaccination appeared partly convergent and partly personalized. Focusing on identical twins, the study followed the T cell clones that responded to the vaccine, and did so with precision.

This TCR derives from a young woman in good health. Sequencing input: CD4+ T cells sorted from blood.

The CDR3 corresponds to CASSSHWTSTQETQYF. The nucleotides read TGTGCCAGCAGCTCCCACTGGACTAGCACCCAAGAGACCCAGTACTTC. Recombination connected TRBV5-6 to TRBJ2-5; a stretch of 8 junction bases matches TRBD2. According to the germline V gene, CDR1 reads SGHDT and CDR2 reads YYEEEE. The CDR3 measures 16 amino acids from cysteine to phenylalanine. The retained sequence is limited to the CDR3, 48 bases, with the frame set at the first base. The V end gives up 3 bases and the J end 1 base, leaving 8 bases in the junction not matched to a gene.